One T cell receptor beta chain is described in this entry. Its antigen is undetermined. The sample belongs to a study of vaccination effects on CD4 cells after COVID-19. Study-wide context: Antigen-specific CD4+ T cell clonotypes were called by their expansion after viral peptide-pool culture in ViraFEST. Each culture well received roughly 1.8 million PBMC. These cells were then cultured in IMDM with 9.5 to 10 IU/ml IL-2 and around 10 ug/ml peptides. Findings and limits, study-wide: Marked clonal contraction of infection- and vaccine-induced clones was seen late after vaccination. Predominantly, the post-vaccine spike-reactive clones of convalescents comprised new vaccine-induced clones.

Trimming stripped 6 bases from V and 3 bases from J, with 15 bases between. Germline CDR1 reads SGHRS; CDR2 reads YFSETQ. The CDR3 extends over 14 amino acids. The method was immunoSEQ multiplex PCR; TCRdb's version includes in-frame clones alone and lacks a portion of them. The data contain approximately 60,000 clones, about 69% of them singletons. The culture ran for around nine days before CD4+ T cells were isolated. This chain joins TRBV5-1 and TRBJ1-2; D possibly corresponds to TRBD1 (6 bases). The sample here was CD4+ T cells from PBMCs cultured without peptide, taken before COVID-19 vaccination. The clonotype was recovered from a human donor who had a prior SARS-CoV-2 infection. For the CDR3, the DNA is TGCGCCAGCACGCAGACAGGCAGCGACTATGGCTACACCTTC. Translated, it gives CASTQTGSDYGYTF.